This TCR beta chain stems from a study of blood T cell repertoires in COVID-19. Original processing methods: Nucleated cell number was recorded as an estimate derived from reference gene primer amplification. TCRdb's table, derived via immunoSEQ multiplex PCR, lists solely in-frame clones and lacks some. V, J and clone size reflect that table, while D and trimming were determined from the DNA. The sample lists about 75,000 clones; 87% were seen once. Trimming took off 5 bases at V and 9 bases at J, with 11 bases between the two ends. The CDR3 has 13 amino acids. Material for sequencing was peripheral blood. The J gene is TRBJ1-6, the V gene TRBV12-3 or TRBV12-4; D is unresolved. The receptor was isolated from a woman aged 45 to 65 with acute or convalescent COVID-19. The CDR3 sequence: CASSPVVASPLHF. CDR3 sequence (DNA): TGTGCCAGCAGTCCAGTCGTTGCTTCACCCCTCCACTTT.